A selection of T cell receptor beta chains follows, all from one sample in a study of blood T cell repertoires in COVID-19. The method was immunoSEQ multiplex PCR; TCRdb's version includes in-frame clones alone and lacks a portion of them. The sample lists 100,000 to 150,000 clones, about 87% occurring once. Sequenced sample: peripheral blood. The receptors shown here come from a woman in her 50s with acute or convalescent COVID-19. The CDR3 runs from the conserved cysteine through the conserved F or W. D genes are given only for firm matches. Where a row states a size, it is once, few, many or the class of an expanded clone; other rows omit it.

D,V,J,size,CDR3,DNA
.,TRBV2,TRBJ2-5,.,CASTRGGAETQYF,TGTGCCAGCACAAGAGGGGGGGCAGAGACCCAGTACTTC
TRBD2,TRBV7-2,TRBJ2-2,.,CASSARQTSANTGELFF,TGTGCCAGCAGCGCGCGCCAGACTAGCGCAAACACCGGGGAGCTGTTTTTT
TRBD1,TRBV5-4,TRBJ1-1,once,CASSNQGANTEAFF,TGTGCCAGCAGCAACCAGGGGGCGAACACTGAAGCTTTCTTT
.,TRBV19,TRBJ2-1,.,CASSILVDEQFF,TGTGCCAGTAGTATCCTAGTCGATGAGCAGTTCTTC
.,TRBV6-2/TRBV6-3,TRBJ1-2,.,CASSYRPGGSGYTF,TGTGCCAGCAGTTACCGACCGGGAGGGTCTGGCTACACCTTC
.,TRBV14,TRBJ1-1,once,CASSPSGREAFF,TGTGCCAGCAGCCCGTCAGGGCGTGAAGCTTTCTTT
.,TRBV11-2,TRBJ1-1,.,CASSLVGGLLDTEAFF,TGTGCCAGCAGCTTAGTCGGGGGGCTTCTGGACACTGAAGCTTTCTTT
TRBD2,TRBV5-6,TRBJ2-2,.,CASSLRSGRASGELFF,TGTGCCAGCAGCTTGCGTAGCGGGAGGGCGTCCGGGGAGCTGTTTTTT
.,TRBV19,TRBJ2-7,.,CASSMQGHLDEQYF,TGTGCCAGTAGTATGCAGGGACATCTCGACGAGCAGTACTTC
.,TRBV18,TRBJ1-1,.,CASSPRPGDETEAFF,TGTGCCAGCTCACCACGGCCAGGGGATGAGACTGAAGCTTTCTTT
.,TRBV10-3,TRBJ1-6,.,CAISESTSFESSYNSPLHF,TGTGCCATCAGTGAGTCGACTTCTTTTGAGAGCTCCTATAATTCACCCCTCCACTTT
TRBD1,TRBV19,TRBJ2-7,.,CASSMTGTGISYEQYF,TGTGCCAGTAGTATGACCGGGACAGGGATCTCCTACGAGCAGTACTTC
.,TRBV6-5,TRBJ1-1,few,CASSYSIRGGTEAFF,TGTGCCAGCAGTTACTCGATTAGGGGCGGAACTGAAGCTTTCTTT
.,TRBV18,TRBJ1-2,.,CASSPGGHGYTF,TGTGCCAGCTCCCCGGGAGGCCATGGCTACACCTTC
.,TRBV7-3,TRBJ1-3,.,CASSFTGNSGNTIYF,TGTGCCAGCAGCTTCACAGGGAACTCTGGAAACACCATATATTTT
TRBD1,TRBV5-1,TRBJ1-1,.,CASSLSGGREAFF,TGCGCCAGCAGCTTGTCAGGGGGCCGAGAAGCTTTCTTT